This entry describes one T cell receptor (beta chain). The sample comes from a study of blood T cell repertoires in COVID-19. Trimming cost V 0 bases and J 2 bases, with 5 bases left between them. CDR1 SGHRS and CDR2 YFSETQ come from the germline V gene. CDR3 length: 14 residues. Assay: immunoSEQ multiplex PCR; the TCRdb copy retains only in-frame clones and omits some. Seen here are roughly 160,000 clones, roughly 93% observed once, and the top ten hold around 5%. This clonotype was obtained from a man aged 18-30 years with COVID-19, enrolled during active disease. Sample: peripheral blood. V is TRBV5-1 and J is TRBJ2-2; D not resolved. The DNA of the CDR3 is TGCGCCAGCAGCTTGGACAAAAACACCGGGGAGCTGTTTTTT. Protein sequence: CASSLDKNTGELFF.